Detailed here is one T cell receptor (beta chain). The data belong to a study of shared T cell receptors in the human thymus. Generated by immunoSEQ multiplex PCR, the TCRdb table keeps only in-frame clones and is missing some. The table shows some 660,000 clones, with more than 75% occurring only once. These same data were also listed under a study on human thymus T cells. Per that study: Related studies noted strongly shared thymic repertoires across unrelated people.

This sequence originates from a boy younger than two with a congenital heart defect. Sequencing was performed on thymocytes.

The CDR3 DNA reads TGTGCCAGCAGCAGCACAGGGGCCCCCGCTCCTAATGAAAAACTGTTTTTT. This translates into CASSSTGAPAPNEKLFF. This chain uses TRBV27 with TRBJ1-4; 7 nucleotides agree with TRBD1. Germline V gives CDR1 MNHEY, CDR2 SMNVEV (reference sequence). V shed 6 bases and J 3 bases; nucleotides not matched to a gene: 13. The CDR3 runs 17 residues.